This note documents a single T cell receptor beta chain sequence. Its antigen is not known. The data originate from a study of T cell responses to AZD1222 COVID-19 vaccine. Study-wide points: Close to half of spike-specific TCRs reportedly recognize unmutated variant regions. Just a handful of people given AZD1222 tested seropositive at baseline. Repertoire sampling was restricted to post-peak T cell response timepoints.

With V trimmed by 4 bases and J by 7 bases, 13 bases remained unmatched. The germline CDR1 and CDR2 sequences are SGHRS and YFSETQ. CDR3 length: 15 amino acids. The protocol was immunoSEQ multiplex PCR, while the TCRdb copy is restricted to in-frame clones and leaves out a portion. Here the sample spans about 120,000 clones, over 75% being singletons. The sequencing here drew on peripheral blood, taken on day 0 of AZD1222 vaccination. The origin of this receptor is an adult in good health. The chain employs TRBV5-1 and TRBJ1-1; 7 bases line up with TRBD1. The CDR3 loop reads CASSPYRGLRDEAFF. DNA for the CDR3: TGCGCCAGCAGCCCCTATAGGGGGCTGCGGGATGAAGCTTTCTTT.